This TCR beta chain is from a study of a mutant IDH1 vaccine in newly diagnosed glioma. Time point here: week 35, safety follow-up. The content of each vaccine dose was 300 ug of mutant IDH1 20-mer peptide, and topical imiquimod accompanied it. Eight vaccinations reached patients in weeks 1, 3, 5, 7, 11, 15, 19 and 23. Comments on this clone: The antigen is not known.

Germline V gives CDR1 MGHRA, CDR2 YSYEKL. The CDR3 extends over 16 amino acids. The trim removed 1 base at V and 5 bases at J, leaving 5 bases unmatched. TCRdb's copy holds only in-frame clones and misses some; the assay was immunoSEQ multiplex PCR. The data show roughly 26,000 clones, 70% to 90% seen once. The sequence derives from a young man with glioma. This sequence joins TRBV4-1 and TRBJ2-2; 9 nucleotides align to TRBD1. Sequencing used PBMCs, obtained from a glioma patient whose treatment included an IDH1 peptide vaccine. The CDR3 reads CASSQGTGDRTGELFF. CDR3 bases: TGCGCCAGCAGCCAAGGGACAGGGGATCGAACCGGGGAGCTGTTTTTT.